Below, 3 T cell receptor beta chains from the same sample are listed, as sequenced in a study of cytomegalovirus exposure and HLA in healthy donors. Vbeta (60) and Jbeta (13) primers were used in the PCR. Profiled with immunoSEQ multiplex PCR; TCRdb holds only in-frame clones, not every one. Seen here are under 200,000 clones, approximately 79% observed once, and the top ten hold 0.69%. Source material: PBMCs. The source is a woman aged 40 to 49 in good health and CMV-seronegative.

This clone was seen only a few times. This chain connects TRBV5-6 to TRBJ1-4, with TRBD1 identical over 7 bases. Per germline, CDR1 SGHDT and CDR2 YYEEEE. V dropped 0 bases and J dropped 8; count of bases not matched to a gene: 7. The CDR3 length is 15 residues. CDR3 bases: TGTGCCAGCAGCTTGGGTCAGGGGGGTTACGAAAAACTGTTTTTT. Encoded protein: CASSLGQGGYEKLFF.

This chain joins TRBV27 and TRBJ2-1; 15 bases align to TRBD2. Losses at the gene ends were 6 bases for V and 12 bases for J; bases not matched to a gene: 15. The CDR3 is 17 residues long. CDR1 and CDR2 from the germline V gene are MNHEY and SMNVEV (reference sequence). The CDR3 is CASSPTGLGLAGGWQFF. CDR3 coding DNA: TGTGCCAGCAGCCCGACGGGTCTGGGACTAGCGGGAGGATGGCAGTTCTTC.

This sequence joins TRBV9 and TRBJ2-1; TRBD2 is a possible D gene (7 bases). The CDR3 runs 14 residues. The germline V gene has CDR1 SGDLS and CDR2 YYNGEE. Trimming cost V 3 bases and J 7 bases, with 14 bases left between them. CDR3 nucleotide sequence: TGTGCCAGCAGCGGGGGGGGCTGGGGGAATGAGCAGTTCTTC. This encodes CASSGGGWGNEQFF.